The clone carrying this T cell receptor beta chain has only a few counts. No antigen is known for it. This sample was taken from a study of T cells after yellow fever vaccination. At the level of the study: Libraries from low-cell-number fractions were prepared with the SMART-Seq v4 Ultra Low Input RNA kit.

Study findings and constraints: Only a small proportion of the clonotypes turned up in both the CD4 and the CD8 compartments, likely arising from convergent recombination. A faster peak, day 5 versus 15, was reached by the weaker secondary response.

By 5'RACE template switching, TCR cDNA was produced, with a universal primer site and UMIs added in the process. From the 5' RACE reads, TCRdb called clonotypes with MiXCR, one entry per CDR3 protein. This table has about 360,000 distinct CDR3 sequences, 6.2% appearing once. This CDR3 has 16 residues. V shed 6 bases and J 0 bases; nucleotides not matched to a gene: 7. The sample here was PBMCs, taken 5 days after the yellow fever booster vaccination. This receptor was identified in a young man who received the YFV17D yellow fever vaccine. The gene calls are TRBV12-3 or TRBV12-4 and TRBJ1-5; TRBD1 matches 8 bases. This CDR3 reads CASSPIDRGSNQPQHF. As DNA, the CDR3 is TGTGCCAGCAGCCCCATCGACAGGGGTAGCAATCAGCCCCAGCATTTT.